These T cell receptor beta chains were read from a single sample in a study of T cells after yellow fever vaccination. Via MiXCR, TCRdb re-called the 5' RACE reads, giving one row per CDR3 protein. This table holds some 200,000 distinct CDR3 sequences, less than 3.5% found once. This specimen consisted of CD4+ T cells sorted from PBMCs, obtained 10 days after the yellow fever booster vaccination. These receptors were obtained from a man between 18 and 29 years old who received the YFV17D yellow fever vaccine. Each CDR3 is given with its conserved first and last residue. Fields, in order: J gene, clone size, D gene, V gene, CDR3 DNA, CDR3 protein. The D gene is left open where the match is weak. Clone sizes are given selectively: once, few, many, or a class where the clone is expanded.

j_gene: TRBJ2-7
abundance: many
d_gene: NA
v_gene: TRBV5-1
CDR3nt: TGCGCCAGCAGCCGGGATTTCCTTTACGAGCAGTACTTC
CDR3aa: CASSRDFLYEQYF

j_gene: TRBJ2-5
abundance: few
d_gene: NA
v_gene: TRBV6-5
CDR3nt: TGTGCCAGCAGCCGATGGGGGGGCATCCAGTACTTC
CDR3aa: CASSRWGGIQYF

j_gene: TRBJ2-5
abundance: many
d_gene: NA
v_gene: TRBV14
CDR3nt: TGTGCCAGCAGCCAAGGGAGGGAGACCCAGTACTTC
CDR3aa: CASSQGRETQYF

j_gene: TRBJ2-1
abundance: many
d_gene: TRBD2
v_gene: TRBV9
CDR3nt: TGTGCCAGCAGCCCCGAGGCTAGCGGTACTAATGAGCAGTTCTTC
CDR3aa: CASSPEASGTNEQFF

j_gene: TRBJ2-4
abundance: NA
d_gene: TRBD2
v_gene: TRBV29-1
CDR3nt: TGCAGCGTCGTAAACCCCCAGGGCGGGGGGGCCAAAAACATTCAGTACTTC
CDR3aa: CSVVNPQGGGAKNIQYF

j_gene: TRBJ1-1
abundance: NA
d_gene: NA
v_gene: TRBV25-1
CDR3nt: TGTGCCAGCAGTGTTTACGGGGACGCCACTGAAGCTTTCTTT
CDR3aa: CASSVYGDATEAFF

j_gene: TRBJ2-1
abundance: many
d_gene: TRBD1
v_gene: TRBV5-1
CDR3nt: TGCGCCAGCAGCTCAGGACAGGGTGGACTCAATGAGCAGTTCTTC
CDR3aa: CASSSGQGGLNEQFF

j_gene: TRBJ2-7
abundance: few
d_gene: NA
v_gene: TRBV7-2
CDR3nt: TGTGCCAGCAGCTTAGTAGTCACCCAAAGCTCCTACGAGCAGTACTTC
CDR3aa: CASSLVVTQSSYEQYF

j_gene: TRBJ2-7
abundance: few
d_gene: NA
v_gene: TRBV5-4
CDR3nt: TGTGCCAGCAGCCCACGCCTAGAAAGTAGCGAGCAGTACTTC
CDR3aa: CASSPRLESSEQYF

j_gene: TRBJ1-4
abundance: few
d_gene: NA
v_gene: TRBV10-3
CDR3nt: TGTGCCATCAGTGAAAGTTGGACCGCCGGAGTGAGGAGAAAACTGTTTTTT
CDR3aa: CAISESWTAGVRRKLFF

j_gene: TRBJ2-4
abundance: many
d_gene: NA
v_gene: TRBV6-2/TRBV6-3
CDR3nt: TGTGCCAGCAGTCCAAGGGGACTAGCCAAAAACATTCAGTACTTC
CDR3aa: CASSPRGLAKNIQYF

j_gene: TRBJ2-3
abundance: many
d_gene: NA
v_gene: TRBV7-2
CDR3nt: TGTGCCAGCAGTCCTCTGGGGGGGCCTGTCTCGGATACGCAGTATTTT
CDR3aa: CASSPLGGPVSDTQYF

j_gene: TRBJ1-3
abundance: many
d_gene: NA
v_gene: TRBV5-1
CDR3nt: TGCGCCAGCAGCTTGGTTACAGGGACCTCTGGAAACACCATATATTTT
CDR3aa: CASSLVTGTSGNTIYF

j_gene: TRBJ2-1
abundance: NA
d_gene: NA
v_gene: TRBV6-1
CDR3nt: TGTGCCAGCAGTGAAATGGGGGGACAGAAGCAGTTCTTC
CDR3aa: CASSEMGGQKQFF

j_gene: TRBJ1-5
abundance: few
d_gene: NA
v_gene: TRBV10-3
CDR3nt: TGTGCCATCAGTCAGACATCCAATAACAATCAGCCCCAGCATTTT
CDR3aa: CAISQTSNNNQPQHF

j_gene: TRBJ1-6
abundance: few
d_gene: TRBD1
v_gene: TRBV5-1
CDR3nt: TGCGCCAGCAACAGGGGATATAATTCACCCCTCCACTTT
CDR3aa: CASNRGYNSPLHF

j_gene: TRBJ1-1
abundance: few
d_gene: TRBD1
v_gene: TRBV11-1
CDR3nt: TGTGCCAGCAGCTTGGGACAGGGGGCGCCGGTCACTGAAGCTTTCTTT
CDR3aa: CASSLGQGAPVTEAFF

j_gene: TRBJ1-5
abundance: few
d_gene: NA
v_gene: TRBV19
CDR3nt: TGTGCCAGTACGGAGACAGATTTAAATCAGCCCCAGCATTTT
CDR3aa: CASTETDLNQPQHF

j_gene: TRBJ1-6
abundance: many
d_gene: NA
v_gene: TRBV5-1
CDR3nt: TGCGCCAGCAGCTTACGGAGCGCCTATAATTCACCCCTCCACTTT
CDR3aa: CASSLRSAYNSPLHF

j_gene: TRBJ2-2
abundance: few
d_gene: NA
v_gene: TRBV6-5
CDR3nt: TGTGCCAGCAGTCACGATGACTACAGCACCGGGGAGCTGTTTTTT
CDR3aa: CASSHDDYSTGELFF

j_gene: TRBJ2-2
abundance: few
d_gene: NA
v_gene: TRBV24-1
CDR3nt: TGTGCCACCAGTGACCCTGCCATCTCCGCCCCCGGGGAGCTGTTTTTT
CDR3aa: CATSDPAISAPGELFF

j_gene: TRBJ1-1
abundance: few
d_gene: NA
v_gene: TRBV5-1
CDR3nt: TGCGCCAGCAGCGCAACTCCGGGACCGAGGACTGAAGCTTTCTTT
CDR3aa: CASSATPGPRTEAFF

j_gene: TRBJ1-5
abundance: few
d_gene: NA
v_gene: TRBV18
CDR3nt: TGTGCCAGCTCACCCTTGGTAGTGAAGAAGGGAAGCCAGCCCCAGCATTTT
CDR3aa: CASSPLVVKKGSQPQHF